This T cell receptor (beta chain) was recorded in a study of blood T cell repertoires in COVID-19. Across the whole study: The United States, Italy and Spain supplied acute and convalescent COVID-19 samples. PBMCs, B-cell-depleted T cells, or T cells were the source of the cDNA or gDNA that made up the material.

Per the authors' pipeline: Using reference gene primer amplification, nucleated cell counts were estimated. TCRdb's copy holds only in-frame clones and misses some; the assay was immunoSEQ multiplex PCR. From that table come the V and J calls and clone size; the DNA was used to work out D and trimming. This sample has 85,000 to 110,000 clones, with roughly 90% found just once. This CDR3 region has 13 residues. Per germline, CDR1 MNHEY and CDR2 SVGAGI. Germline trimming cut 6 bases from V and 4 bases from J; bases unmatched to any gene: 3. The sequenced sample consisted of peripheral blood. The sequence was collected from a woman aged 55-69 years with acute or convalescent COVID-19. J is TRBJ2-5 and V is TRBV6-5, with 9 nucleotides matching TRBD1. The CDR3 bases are TGTGCCAGCAGGAGACAGGGGGGAGAGACCCAGTACTTC. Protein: CASRRQGGETQYF.